Listed here are 27 T cell receptor beta chains from one sample, sequenced in a study of cytomegalovirus exposure and HLA in healthy donors. 60 Vbeta and 13 Jbeta primers were used in PCR. Generated by immunoSEQ multiplex PCR, the TCRdb table keeps only in-frame clones and is missing some. The data contain about 100,000 clones, roughly 85% of them singletons. The material sequenced was PBMCs. The receptors originated from a man aged 25 to 45 in good health and CMV-seronegative.

This clone came up a few times. The chain combines TRBV6-4 with TRBJ2-3, with TRBD2 matching over 9 bases. Germline lookup yields CDR1 MRHNA and CDR2 SNTAGT. The CDR3 is 14 amino acids. The J segment lost 3 bases and the V segment lost 4 bases, leaving 2 bases of the junction unmatched. CDR3 coding DNA: TGTGCCAGCAGTGTTAGCGGGGGAACAGATACGCAGTATTTT. This translates into CASSVSGGTDTQYF.

This chain connects TRBV7-2 to TRBJ2-7; D unclear. This CDR3 is 16 amino acids long. Trimming shortened V by 2 bases and J by 2 bases, and 16 bases separated the two germline ends. Germline V gene lookup returns CDR1 SGHTA and CDR2 FQGNSA. This CDR3 is CASSLLARRNPYEQYF. The CDR3 nucleotides are TGTGCCAGCAGCTTACTGGCTAGAAGGAACCCCTACGAGCAGTACTTC.

This clone came up once. The chain carries TRBV5-4 and TRBJ1-2; 10 bases line up with TRBD1. With 2 bases clipped from V and 4 bases from J, the junction kept 5 bases outside the gene matches. Germline CDR1 SGHNT, CDR2 YYREEE (reference sequence). This CDR3 is built from 15 residues. CDR3 sequence (DNA): TGTGCCAGCAGCTTTGGGGACAGGGGTCTCTATGGCTACACCTTC. Its protein product is CASSFGDRGLYGYTF.

This clone was observed a handful of times. The rearrangement uses TRBV10-3 and TRBJ2-7; TRBD1 matches at 7 bases. Unmatched junction bases numbered 8, after V lost 2 bases and J lost 4 bases. Per germline, CDR1 ENHRY and CDR2 SYGVKD. CDR3 length: 15 residues. CDR3 bases: TGTGCCATCAGTGAGGGAACAGGGGAGTGGTACGAGCAGTACTTC. As protein: CAISEGTGEWYEQYF.

The rearrangement joins TRBV25-1 to TRBJ2-7; 9 nucleotides match TRBD1. Trimming took 3 bases from V and 5 from J; bases not matched to a gene: 8. Germline CDR1 and CDR2: MGHDK and SYGVNS. CDR3 size: 15 residues. In DNA form, the CDR3 reads TGTGCCAGCAGTGAGACCGGGACAGGGCTGGACGAGCAGTACTTC. Residues: CASSETGTGLDEQYF.

V and J are TRBV15 and TRBJ2-5, with TRBD2 matching 7 bases. V gave up 0 bases and J gave up 6 bases; unmatched junction bases: 7. The CDR3 runs 15 residues. CDR1 and CDR2 from the germline V gene are LNHNV and YYDKDF (reference sequence). This chain's CDR3 is CATSRDAGVGKTQYF. The CDR3 DNA is TGTGCCACCAGCAGAGATGCGGGAGTAGGGAAGACCCAGTACTTC.

CDR3 protein: CASSFIAGVGTDTQYF. The CDR3, as DNA: TGTGCCAGCAGTTTCATAGCGGGAGTTGGCACAGATACGCAGTATTTT. The rearrangement joins TRBV27 to TRBJ2-3; 9 bases agree with TRBD2. CDR1 is MNHEY and CDR2 is SMNVEV in the germline V gene (reference sequence). After removal of 3 bases from V and 1 base from J, the junction contained 5 bases not matched to a gene. The CDR3 is 16 amino acids.

V usage is TRBV6-1 and J usage is TRBJ1-5; D remains unclear. The V and J ends lost 5 bases and 3 bases respectively, with 2 bases between them. CDR3 length: 11 residues. The germline CDR1 and CDR2 sequences are MNHNS and SASEGT. The CDR3 sequence is CASSYNQPQHF. The CDR3 nucleotides are TGTGCCAGCAGTTACAATCAGCCCCAGCATTTT.

The chain is built from TRBV5-1 and TRBJ2-3, with 8 nucleotides matching TRBD1. Germline V gene sequence: CDR1 SGHRS, CDR2 YFSETQ. The V and J ends lost 4 bases and 2 bases, in that order; junction bases with no gene match: 3. The CDR3 runs to 14 residues. The CDR3 coding sequence is TGCGCCAGCAGCCCGGGACAGGCCACAGATACGCAGTATTTT. The encoded protein is CASSPGQATDTQYF.

The chain couples TRBV5-1 to TRBJ2-3; D remains unclear. CDR1 is SGHRS, CDR2 YFSETQ, per germline. The V gene lost 1 base and the J gene lost 2 bases, with 14 bases spanning the gap. The CDR3 length is 16 residues. The CDR3 sequence: CASSLRQTQNTDTQYF. The CDR3 coding sequence is TGCGCCAGCAGCTTGCGCCAGACACAAAACACAGATACGCAGTATTTT. Looking up the rest from reference TRBV5-1 and TRBJ2-3 gives the full variable domain: KAGVTQTPRYLIKTRGQQVTLSCSPISGHRSVSWYQQTPGQGLQFLFEYFSETQRNKGNFPGRFSGRQFSNSRSEMNVSTLELGDSALYLCASSLRQTQNTDTQYFGPGTRLTVL.

This chain uses TRBV27 with TRBJ1-5, with D uncertain. Germline assignment: CDR1 MNHEY and CDR2 SMNVEV (reference sequence). Trimming cost V 6 bases and J 0 bases, with 12 bases left between them. This CDR3 comprises 15 residues. The CDR3 here is CASSPGSYSNQPQHF. In DNA, the CDR3 is TGTGCCAGCAGCCCAGGAAGCTATAGCAATCAGCCCCAGCATTTT.

The chain couples TRBV28 to TRBJ1-1, with 9 bases identical to TRBD1. The CDR3 is made up of 14 amino acids. With V trimmed by 5 bases and J by 6 bases, 7 bases remained unmatched. CDR1 is MDHEN and CDR2 is SYDVKM in the germline V gene. In DNA, the CDR3 is TGTGCCAGCAGTCTTGGACAGGGGCTCGCTGAAGCTTTCTTT. Translated, it gives CASSLGQGLAEAFF.

The chain couples TRBV23-1 to TRBJ1-2; perhaps TRBD1 as D (6 bases). TRBV23-1 counts as an open reading frame of uncertain function. CDR3 length: 13 residues. Trimming pared 10 bases from V and 8 bases from J, leaving 20 bases between. CDR3 in DNA: TGCGCCATCGCAAGGGGAAGGGGGTGGGGCTACACCTTC. Translation: CAIARGRGWGYTF.

This chain joins TRBV30 and TRBJ1-2; perhaps TRBD1 as D (6 bases). Trimming took off 3 bases at V and 7 bases at J, with 18 bases between the two ends. There are 14 residues in the CDR3. Germline CDR1 and CDR2: GTSNPN and SVGIG (reference sequence). CDR3 protein: CAWSPPGVSGGYTF. The DNA of the CDR3 is TGTGCCTGGAGCCCCCCAGGGGTCTCCGGTGGCTACACCTTC.

The J gene is TRBJ2-2, the V gene TRBV5-6, with TRBD2 as a possible D gene (7 bases). Germline V gene lookup returns CDR1 SGHDT and CDR2 YYEEEE. This CDR3 has 16 residues. V was trimmed by 1 base and J by 6 bases, leaving 16 bases between them. The CDR3 bases are TGTGCCAGCAGCTTGCTGGCGGGGGCCGGTGCCGGGGAGCTGTTTTTT. The encoded protein is CASSLLAGAGAGELFF.

This clone was recorded once. The chain carries TRBV18 and TRBJ2-7, with 10 bases matching TRBD1. Per the germline V gene, CDR1 is KGHSH and CDR2 is LQKENI. The CDR3 runs to 15 residues. J gave up 1 base and V 5 bases, and 5 bases lay outside the gene matches. The CDR3 loop reads CASSKGQGSSYEQYF. The CDR3, as DNA: TGTGCCAGCTCAAAGGGACAGGGGTCTTCCTACGAGCAGTACTTC.

This clone was picked up a small number of times. The rearrangement joins TRBV10-3 to TRBJ2-7; TRBD1 aligns across 8 bases. The germline gives CDR1 ENHRY, CDR2 SYGVKD. V gave up 6 bases and J gave up 3 bases; unmatched junction bases: 16. The CDR3 has 17 amino acids. In DNA, the CDR3 is TGTGCCATCAGCGGCAAGGGACAGGCATCCACCTTCTACGAGCAGTACTTC. This gives the protein CAISGKGQASTFYEQYF.

The V call is TRBV27, the J call TRBJ1-2; D unresolved. V gave up 8 bases and J gave up 7 bases, with 11 bases separating them. Germline CDR1 reads MNHEY; CDR2 reads SMNVEV (reference sequence). CDR3 length equals 11 residues. The CDR3 reads CASGGGSGYTF. Written as DNA, the CDR3 is TGTGCCAGCGGTGGAGGGAGTGGCTACACCTTC.

This chain joins TRBV4-1 and TRBJ1-1, with D possibly being TRBD1 (6 bases). Between the trimmed V and J ends, which lost 4 bases and 3 bases, there was a span of 9 bases. The length of the CDR3 is 13 residues. Germline CDR1 reads MGHRA; CDR2 reads YSYEKL. The CDR3 is CASSPTGYTEAFF. The CDR3 DNA reads TGCGCCAGCAGCCCCACAGGGTACACTGAAGCTTTCTTT.

V gene TRBV19 combines with J gene TRBJ1-1; 7 bases map to TRBD1. V lost 5 bases and J lost 0; bases outside the gene matches: 9. CDR3 length: 16 residues. Germline V gene data show CDR1 as LNHDA and CDR2 as SQIVND (reference sequence). CDR3: CASSPLRDSLNTEAFF. The DNA for the CDR3 is TGTGCCAGTAGTCCACTAAGGGACAGCCTGAACACTGAAGCTTTCTTT.

V and J are TRBV7-9 and TRBJ1-2, with 7 bases lining up with TRBD1. The CDR3 has 13 amino acids. V gave up 4 bases and J gave up 7 bases; unmatched junction bases: 6. Germline V gene lookup returns CDR1 SEHNR and CDR2 FQNEAQ (reference sequence). The CDR3 DNA reads TGTGCCAGCAGCTCCCGACAGGGCGGTGGCTACACCTTC. Protein product: CASSSRQGGGYTF.

V and J are TRBV9 and TRBJ2-3; no clear D gene. Per the germline V gene, CDR1 is SGDLS and CDR2 is YYNGEE. V dropped 0 bases and J dropped 0 bases, with 8 bases sitting between them. There are 15 residues in the CDR3. The DNA of the CDR3 is TGTGCCAGCAGCGTAGATTCAGGTAGCACAGATACGCAGTATTTT. Protein product: CASSVDSGSTDTQYF.

The chain combines TRBV25-1 with TRBJ1-2, with D possibly matching TRBD1 (5 bases). The CDR3 is 12 amino acids. V gave up 7 bases and J gave up 4 bases, with 10 bases separating them. Germline V CDR1 and CDR2: MGHDK, SYGVNS. The CDR3: CASNQGSYGYTF. In DNA, the CDR3 is TGTGCCAGCAATCAGGGCTCCTATGGCTACACCTTC.

The rearrangement links TRBV4-1 to TRBJ2-1; D is unresolved. V gave up 1 base and J gave up 5 bases, with 12 bases separating them. The CDR3 is made up of 15 amino acids. Germline V gene lookup returns CDR1 MGHRA and CDR2 YSYEKL. The CDR3 DNA follows: TGCGCCAGCAGCCAAGTTGCGAGATCCGACAATGAGCAGTTCTTC. Translated: CASSQVARSDNEQFF.

The V call is TRBV19, the J call TRBJ1-1, with a possible D match to TRBD1 (6 bases). The CDR3 has 16 residues. CDR1 LNHDA and CDR2 SQIVND come from the germline V gene (reference sequence). Trimming shortened V by 3 bases and J by 3 bases, and 17 bases separated the two germline ends. DNA of the CDR3: TGTGCCAGTAGTATCTACAGGGCCTCTTATTACACTGAAGCTTTCTTT. Protein product: CASSIYRASYYTEAFF.

This chain uses TRBV30 with TRBJ2-1; a weak D match, TRBD1 (5 bases). The V and J ends lost 5 bases and 4 bases respectively, with 15 bases between them. CDR1 is GTSNPN and CDR2 is SVGIG in the germline V gene (reference sequence). This CDR3 contains 14 residues. The CDR3 DNA is TGTGCCTGGGGGGCCGAGACTCAATACAATGAGCAGTTCTTC. Residues: CAWGAETQYNEQFF.

A note on this clone: This sample also contains other DNA sequences that code for the same CDR3. The chain is built from TRBV5-1 and TRBJ2-7, with TRBD1 matching 8 bases. Trimming removed 2 bases from V and 3 bases from J; junction bases left unmatched: 4. The germline V gene encodes CDR1 SGHRS and CDR2 YFSETQ. CDR3 size: 14 residues. In DNA, the CDR3 is TGCGCCAGCAGCTTTGGACAGGGAGGCTACGAGCAGTACTTC. It encodes CASSFGQGGYEQYF.